The 27 T cell receptor beta chains below all came from one sample that was sequenced in a study of breast tumors, draining lymph nodes, adjacent tissues. Samples came from axillary lymph nodes draining the breast cancer. MiXCR was run by TCRdb on the multiplex PCR reads, yielding one entry per CDR3 protein. The repertoire holds 75,000 to 100,000 distinct CDR3 sequences, with under 25% as singletons. What was sequenced was axillary lymph node tissue. The receptors were sampled from a female donor with breast cancer. Some clones in this sample may be carry-over from other donors' samples.

This clonotype has a count of ten or more. The CDR3 nucleotides are TGCAGTGCTAGAGATGTTCTATACGGCGGGTTGGACAATGAGCAGTTCTTC. Protein product: CSARDVLYGGLDNEQFF. The genes are TRBV20-1 and TRBJ2-1; D is possibly TRBD2 (5 bases). Looked up from germline, CDR1 is DFQATT and CDR2 is SNEGSKA (reference sequence). CDR3 length equals 17 residues. V was pared by 0 bases and J by 5 bases, with 20 bases between.

About this clonotype itself: A much larger clone is a single base away; this may be a read error. The chain couples TRBV19 to TRBJ1-2; possible D gene TRBD1, 6 bases. V was pared by 4 bases and J by 0 bases, with 9 bases between. The CDR3 is 14 residues long. Germline V lookup: CDR1 LNHDA, CDR2 SQIVND (reference sequence). The CDR3 region is CASSTGTTNYGYTF. The CDR3 nucleotides read TGTGCCAGTAGTACCGGGACAACTAACTATGGCTACACCTTC. Supplemented by reference TRBV19 and TRBJ1-2, the full variable domain reads DGGITQSPKYLFRKEGQNVTLSCEQNLNHDAMYWYRQDPGQGLRLIYYSQIVNDFQKGDIAEGYSVSREKKESFPLTVTSAQKNPTAFYLCASSTGTTNYGYTFGSGTRLTVV.

In the case of this clonotype: A read error may explain this, as a much larger clone is one base away. The V call is TRBV4-2, the J call TRBJ1-4, with D possibly TRBD1 on 6 matching bases. Germline lookup yields CDR1 LGHNA and CDR2 YNFKEQ. With 4 bases removed from V and 6 bases from J, the gap between germline ends came to 15 bases. CDR3 length: 15 residues. CDR3 region: CASSRRPEGDEKLFF. For the CDR3, the DNA is TGTGCCAGCAGCCGCCGACCCGAGGGGGATGAAAAACTGTTTTTT.

On this clonotype itself: A read error may explain this, as a much larger clone is one base away. DNA for the CDR3: TGTGCCAGCAGCCCCTTGAGGGGTAATGAGCGGTTCTTC. As protein: CASSPLRGNERFF. V gene TRBV6-2 or TRBV6-3 combines with J gene TRBJ2-1; the D call may be TRBD1 or TRBD2 (5 bases each). There are 13 residues in the CDR3. Germline CDR1 reads MNHEY; CDR2 reads SVGEGT.

The sample holds a few counts of this clonotype. A much larger clone is a single base away; this may be a read error. V and J are TRBV11-3 and TRBJ2-7; 10 nucleotides align to TRBD2. CDR1 SGHNT and CDR2 YENEEA come from the germline V gene. There are 13 residues in the CDR3. Here the CDR3 DNA reads TGTGCCAGTACACTAGCGGGAAGGTACGAGCGGTACTTC. This gives the protein CASTLAGRYERYF.

This clonotype was counted at least ten times. This chain uses TRBV5-5 with TRBJ1-6; D unresolved. The CDR3 totals 14 residues. CDR1 is SGHKS, CDR2 YYEKEE, per germline (reference sequence). V was pared by 0 bases and J by 7 bases, with 8 bases between. This chain's CDR3 is CASSLEFGNSPLHF. The CDR3 coding sequence is TGTGCCAGCAGCTTGGAGTTTGGGAATTCACCCCTCCACTTT.

This clonotype was counted many times. The chain is built from TRBV5-1 and TRBJ2-5; maybe TRBD2 (6 bases). The germline V gene has CDR1 SGHRS and CDR2 YFSETQ. The CDR3 is 17 residues long. Trimming pared 0 bases from V and 2 bases from J, leaving 17 bases between. The DNA of the CDR3 is TGCGCCAGCAGCTTGGGGGGTGGGAGGCCGGAACAAGAGACCCAGTACTTC. It is translated as CASSLGGGRPEQETQYF.

To note about this clonotype: The DNA is left out, because the CDR3 cannot be placed on it with certainty; the CDR3 is given as TCRdb lists it. The J gene is TRBJ2-1, the V gene TRBV5-6; the D segment call TRBD2 is taken from the table without a DNA check. From germline, CDR1 is SGHDT and CDR2 YYEEEE. The CDR3 is 19 amino acids long, termini counted. The CDR3 region is CASSFYICSARRQVDEQFF.

There are many counts of this clonotype. This chain uses TRBV29-1 with TRBJ2-7; perhaps TRBD1 as D (6 bases). CDR1 and CDR2 from the germline V gene are SQVTM and ANQGSEA. V gave up 8 bases and J gave up 0 bases, with 11 bases separating them. The CDR3 loop spans 12 amino acids. The CDR3: CSSRTASYEQYF. The DNA for the CDR3 is TGCAGCTCACGGACAGCCTCCTACGAGCAGTACTTC.

This clonotype was observed a few times. The V gene is TRBV18, the J gene TRBJ2-7; D perhaps matches TRBD1 (7 bases). The germline V gene has CDR1 KGHSH and CDR2 LQKENI. V was pared by 2 bases and J by 7 bases, with 18 bases between. The CDR3 has 15 amino acids. The CDR3, as DNA: TGTGCCAGCTCACCAGGTTCTACAGGGGCGGGGGAGCAGTACTTC. Its protein product is CASSPGSTGAGEQYF.

The J gene is TRBJ1-2, the V gene TRBV28, with 7 bases identical to TRBD1. CDR3 length: 14 residues. Germline V gene data show CDR1 as MDHEN and CDR2 as SYDVKM. V shed 4 bases and J 2 bases; nucleotides not matched to a gene: 4. This CDR3 reads CASSSGTANYGYTF. The CDR3 DNA follows: TGTGCCAGCAGTTCAGGGACAGCAAACTATGGCTACACCTTC.

This clonotype was seen ten or more times. The chain recombines TRBV5-1 with TRBJ2-1; no definite D call. Trimming took off 4 bases at V and 4 bases at J, with 12 bases between the two ends. The CDR3 runs 14 residues. Germline CDR1 is SGHRS and CDR2 is YFSETQ. CDR3 region: CASSPSQNYNEQFF. The CDR3 DNA sequence: TGCGCCAGCAGCCCTTCACAGAATTACAATGAGCAGTTCTTC.

The chain links TRBV28 to TRBJ1-5; no reliable D call. CDR1 and CDR2 (germline): MDHEN, SYDVKM. The V end was cut by 10 bases, the J end by 5 bases, with 18 bases between. CDR3 size: 14 residues. The CDR3 spells CANGEGSGYQPQHF. CDR3 coding DNA: TGTGCCAACGGGGAGGGAAGCGGGTATCAGCCCCAGCATTTT.

As concerns this clonotype: Given a much more abundant clone one base away, this may be a read error. The rearrangement joins TRBV20-1 to TRBJ2-6; maybe TRBD1 (5 bases). Germline CDR1 and CDR2: DFQATT and SNEGSKA (reference sequence). The CDR3 extends over 17 amino acids. The CDR3 sequence is CSASNAPGVAGANVPTF. Here the CDR3 DNA reads TGCAGTGCTAGTAACGCGCCCGGCGTAGCTGGGGCCAACGTCCCGACTTTC.

This clonotype was detected many times. The genes are TRBV19 and TRBJ1-6; D unresolved. Trimming stripped 6 bases from V and 8 bases from J, with 11 bases between. The CDR3 runs 13 residues. CDR1 and CDR2 (germline): LNHDA, SQIVND (reference sequence). The CDR3 sequence: CASRRNTHSPLHF. The DNA of the CDR3 is TGTGCCAGTAGGCGGAACACCCATTCACCCCTCCACTTT.

This clonotype has ten or more counts. The chain couples TRBV20-1 to TRBJ1-5; TRBD1 matches 8 bases. From germline, CDR1 is DFQATT and CDR2 SNEGSKA (reference sequence). This CDR3 is 19 amino acids long. The V segment lost 1 base and the J segment 0 bases; nucleotides outside the gene matches: 14. The CDR3 DNA sequence: TGCAGTGCTAGAGTTCCCACAGGGGGTCGCCTCAATAGCAATCAGCCCCAGCATTTT. Amino acid sequence: CSARVPTGGRLNSNQPQHF.

This clonotype has ten or more counts. The chain employs TRBV28 and TRBJ2-7; no reliable D call. Germline V gene lookup returns CDR1 MDHEN and CDR2 SYDVKM. Trimming stripped 10 bases from V and 0 bases from J, with 10 bases between. The CDR3 loop spans 12 amino acids. The CDR3 loop reads CATDSSSYEQYF. The CDR3 nucleotides are TGTGCCACCGACTCGAGCTCCTACGAGCAGTACTTC.

This clonotype was observed a single time. This may stem from a read error, because a much larger clone lies one nucleotide away. J is TRBJ2-5 and V is TRBV9, with 11 bases fitting TRBD2. From germline, CDR1 is SGDLS and CDR2 YYNGEE. The CDR3 is 18 amino acids. CDR3 protein: CVSSVGSLAGGLGETQYF. The CDR3, as DNA: TGTGTCAGCAGCGTAGGGTCGCTAGCGGGAGGATTGGGAGAGACCCAGTACTTC.

In this sample, this clonotype turned up many times. This rearrangement joins TRBV2 to TRBJ2-1; 7 bases align to TRBD2. CDR3 length: 15 residues. V lost 5 bases to trimming and J lost 6 bases; unmatched junction nucleotides: 10. The germline V gene encodes CDR1 SNHLY and CDR2 FYNNEI. CDR3 nucleotides: TGTGCCAGCAGTCCCGGACTAGTCCCCTCCAATGAGCAGTTCTTC. Its translation is CASSPGLVPSNEQFF.

The chain joins TRBV20-1 to TRBJ2-1; D unclear. The CDR3 spans 15 residues. Per the germline V gene, CDR1 is DFQATT and CDR2 is SNEGSKA (reference sequence). This CDR3 is CSQARSWDSYNEQFF. The DNA for the CDR3 is TGCAGCCAAGCCCGGAGCTGGGACTCCTACAATGAGCAGTTCTTC.

In its sample, this clonotype was seen many times. V is TRBV19 and J is TRBJ1-5; TRBD1 might be the D (5 bases). The CDR3 sequence is 15 residues long. Per the germline V gene, CDR1 is LNHDA and CDR2 is SQIVND (reference sequence). Trimming removed 5 bases from V and 2 bases from J, with 13 bases in between. CDR3 amino acids: CASSPGTRGNQPQHF. The CDR3 region has the DNA TGTGCCAGTAGTCCTGGGACTCGGGGCAATCAGCCCCAGCATTTT. The full variable domain, completed using reference TRBV19 and TRBJ1-5, is DGGITQSPKYLFRKEGQNVTLSCEQNLNHDAMYWYRQDPGQGLRLIYYSQIVNDFQKGDIAEGYSVSREKKESFPLTVTSAQKNPTAFYLCASSPGTRGNQPQHFGDGTRLSIL.

Note on this clonotype: A much larger clone lies one base from this, so it may be a read error. The chain combines TRBV6-2 or TRBV6-3 with TRBJ2-1, with 7 bases fitting TRBD2. This CDR3 region has 15 residues. In germline, CDR1 is MNHEY, CDR2 SVGEGT. The V and J ends lost 5 bases and 3 bases, in that order; junction bases with no gene match: 7. The CDR3 nucleotides read TGTGCCAGCAGTGCCCGACTAGCTGTCTACAATGAGCAGTTCTTC. Its translation: CASSARLAVYNEQFF.

This clonotype occurred many times. The gene calls are TRBV20-1 and TRBJ2-1; weak D call: TRBD2 (5 bases). The CDR3 sequence is 13 residues long. CDR1 and CDR2 (germline): DFQATT, SNEGSKA (reference sequence). V was clipped by 8 bases and J by 1 base, with 12 bases between them. DNA of the CDR3: TGCAGTCCTCTGAGGGTTTCCTACAATGAGCAGTTCTTC. It is translated as CSPLRVSYNEQFF.

In this sample, this clonotype turned up many times. The gene calls are TRBV6-2 or TRBV6-3 and TRBJ2-7; perhaps TRBD1 as D (5 bases). The CDR3 is made up of 14 amino acids. Germline-derived CDR1 and CDR2 are MNHEY and SVGEGT. The V gene lost 6 bases and the J gene lost 3 bases, with 15 bases spanning the gap. The CDR3 sequence: CASRDTPIDYEQYF. For the CDR3, the DNA is TGTGCCAGCAGGGACACCCCAATCGACTACGAGCAGTACTTC.

A word on this clonotype: This sequence may be a read error, since a much larger clone differs from it by one base. J is TRBJ2-3 and V is TRBV4-1; perhaps TRBD1 as D (5 bases). The V gene's germline CDR1 is MGHRA and CDR2 YSYEKL. This CDR3 is built from 13 residues. In DNA, the CDR3 is TGCGCCAGCAGCAAGACCAGGGTGGATACGCAGTGTTTT. It translates to CASSKTRVDTQCF.

This clonotype was seen many times. The chain employs TRBV2 and TRBJ2-3; the match to TRBD1 covers 9 bases. This CDR3 is built from 14 residues. Germline-derived CDR1 and CDR2 are SNHLY and FYNNEI. The V and J ends lost 6 bases and 7 bases, in that order; junction bases with no gene match: 8. This CDR3 reads CASSGQGIANTQYF. CDR3 in DNA: TGTGCCAGCAGCGGACAGGGGATTGCAAATACGCAGTATTTT.

About this clonotype: The junction does not match germline at one end; this may be a read error. The chain carries TRBV4-1 and TRBJ2-3; TRBD2 matches at 13 bases. The CDR3 is 19 amino acids. The germline gives CDR1 MGHRA, CDR2 YSYEKL. The CDR3 region is CASRGGGTSGKRGTETQYF. The CDR3 bases are TGCGCCAGCAGGGGAGGGGGGACTAGCGGGAAGAGGGGAACAGAAACGCAGTATTTT.